This TCR beta chain appears in the sequencing data of a study of blood T cell repertoires in COVID-19. At the level of the study: Samples of COVID-19 (acute and convalescent) were obtained from the United States, Italy and Spain.

The assay was immunoSEQ multiplex PCR, and TCRdb's table has in-frame clones only and misses some. The sample contains around 400,000 clones, about 89% of which appear only once. This CDR3 region has 11 residues. Trimming pared 3 bases from V and 9 bases from J, leaving 8 bases between. Germline lookup yields CDR1 MDHEN and CDR2 SYDVKM. Those enrolled in Seattle joined during active infection and were followed longitudinally afterward. This clone was recorded once. V and J are TRBV28 and TRBJ1-2; TRBD1 is a possible D gene (5 bases). This sequence was found in a woman aged 55-70 years with COVID-19, enrolled during active disease. Sequences were obtained from peripheral blood. For the CDR3, the DNA is TGTGCCAGCAGTTTCGGGGGTCGCTACACCTTC. Residues: CASSFGGRYTF.